What follows is one TCR beta chain and its context. Its target is not known. Each of the donors was a healthy bone marrow donor. PCR used 60 Vbeta primers and 13 Jbeta primers. Here immunoSEQ multiplex PCR was the method, and the copy in TCRdb shows in-frame clones only, minus some. The sample contains about 150,000 clones, around three quarters of which appear only once. The sample comes from a study of cytomegalovirus exposure and HLA in healthy donors. Overall study findings and caveats: Usually a TCR sequence was rare, but some public TCRs were found in many donors. Within an earlier analysis, most TCR beta V segments proved productive either about 87% or about 30% of the time.

This CDR3 is built from 15 residues. The germline CDR1 and CDR2 sequences are MNHNS and SASEGT. V was pared by 0 bases and J by 4 bases, with 12 bases between. This receptor was obtained from a middle-aged woman in good health and CMV-seropositive. This chain connects TRBV6-1 to TRBJ1-2, with D tentatively TRBD1 (5 bases). Sequencing used PBMCs. CDR3: CASSEAEGRVYGYTF. CDR3 sequence (DNA): TGTGCCAGCAGTGAAGCTGAAGGCAGGGTCTATGGCTACACCTTC.